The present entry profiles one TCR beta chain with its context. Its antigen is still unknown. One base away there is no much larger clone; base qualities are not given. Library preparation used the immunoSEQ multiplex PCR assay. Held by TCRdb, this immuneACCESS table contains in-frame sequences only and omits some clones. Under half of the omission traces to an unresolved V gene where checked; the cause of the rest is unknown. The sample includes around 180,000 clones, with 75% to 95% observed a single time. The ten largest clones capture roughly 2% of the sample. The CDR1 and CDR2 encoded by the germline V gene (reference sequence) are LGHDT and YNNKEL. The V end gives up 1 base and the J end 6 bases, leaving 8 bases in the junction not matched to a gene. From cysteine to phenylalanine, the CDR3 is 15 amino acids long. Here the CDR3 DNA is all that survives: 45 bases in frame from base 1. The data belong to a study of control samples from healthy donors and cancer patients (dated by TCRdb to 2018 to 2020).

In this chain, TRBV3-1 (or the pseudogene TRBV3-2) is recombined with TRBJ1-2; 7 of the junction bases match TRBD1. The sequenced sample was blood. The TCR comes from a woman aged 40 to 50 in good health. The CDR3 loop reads CASSQGIGRGNGYTF. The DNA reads TGTGCCAGCAGCCAAGGAATCGGCAGGGGGAATGGCTACACCTTC.